A single sample gave rise to the 25 T cell receptor beta chains below, sequenced in a study of CD8 T cells in ankylosing spondylitis. TCRdb independently ran MiXCR on the 5' RACE reads; one entry per CDR3 protein. Among 250,000 to 400,000 distinct CDR3 sequences listed, more than 9% were seen once. The sample was blood, either unsorted or a sorted T cell fraction (not recorded which). The receptors were sampled from a female donor with ankylosing spondylitis or in good health (not recorded which).

This clonotype came up a few times. V gene TRBV5-1 combines with J gene TRBJ2-1, with TRBD2 identical over 9 bases. V lost 6 bases, J lost 7 bases, and 11 bases stayed unmatched. CDR3 length: 15 residues. Germline assignment: CDR1 SGHRS and CDR2 YFSETQ. The CDR3: CASMERLAGWNEQFF. The DNA of the CDR3 is TGCGCCAGCATGGAGAGGCTAGCGGGATGGAATGAGCAGTTCTTC.

This clonotype occurred many times. The chain uses TRBV20-1 and TRBJ2-1; 12 nucleotides line up with TRBD1. Germline CDR1 DFQATT, CDR2 SNEGSKA (reference sequence). After removal of 1 base from V and 5 bases from J, the junction contained 6 bases not matched to a gene. This CDR3 is built from 16 residues. CDR3 region: CSARAWDRGLNNEQFF. As DNA, the CDR3 is TGCAGTGCTAGAGCCTGGGACAGGGGGCTTAACAATGAGCAGTTCTTC.

This clonotype was detected many times. This chain connects TRBV20-1 to TRBJ2-5, with no clear D. The V and J ends lost 4 bases and 4 bases respectively, with 7 bases between them. Germline CDR1 and CDR2: DFQATT and SNEGSKA (reference sequence). CDR3 length: 11 amino acids. CDR3 sequence reads: CSAKVGETQYF. CDR3 DNA: TGCAGTGCTAAAGTAGGAGAGACCCAGTACTTC.

The chain links TRBV7-2 to TRBJ2-3; perhaps D is TRBD1 or TRBD2 (5 bases each). V was clipped by 4 bases and J by 2 bases, with 16 bases between them. From germline, CDR1 is SGHTA and CDR2 FQGNSA. CDR3 size: 16 residues. CDR3 loop: CASSSFKGPTTDTQYF. The CDR3 nucleotides are TGTGCCAGCAGCTCGTTTAAGGGACCTACCACAGATACGCAGTATTTT.

This chain connects TRBV20-1 to TRBJ1-1; a possible D gene is TRBD1 (6 bases). Trimming left V 6 bases short and J 5 bases short, with 19 bases between. Germline loops: CDR1 DFQATT, CDR2 SNEGSKA (reference sequence). This CDR3 region has 14 residues. The CDR3 sequence: CSAPLPQGLTEAFF. CDR3 nucleotide sequence: TGCAGTGCCCCACTTCCTCAGGGGCTGACTGAAGCTTTCTTT.

This clonotype was picked up a small number of times. This chain connects TRBV19 to TRBJ2-6; D call uncertain. Germline V gene lookup returns CDR1 LNHDA and CDR2 SQIVND (reference sequence). This CDR3 spans 16 amino acids. V was cut by 5 bases and J by 0 bases, with 11 bases left in between. The CDR3 DNA reads TGTGCCAGTAGTGTGAGTGCGTTCTCTGGGGCCAACGTCCTGACTTTC. This translates into CASSVSAFSGANVLTF. The full variable domain, in which reference TRBV19 and TRBJ2-6 provide the parts outside the CDR3, is DGGITQSPKYLFRKEGQNVTLSCEQNLNHDAMYWYRQDPGQGLRLIYYSQIVNDFQKGDIAEGYSVSREKKESFPLTVTSAQKNPTAFYLCASSVSAFSGANVLTFGAGSRLTVL.

Many counts were recorded for this clonotype. The chain couples TRBV5-1 to TRBJ1-2; D is possibly TRBD1 (6 bases). Germline V CDR1 and CDR2: SGHRS, YFSETQ. V was cut by 3 bases and J by 5 bases, with 8 bases left in between. The CDR3 length is 12 residues. In DNA, the CDR3 is TGCGCCAGCAGCTCGGACAGATATGGCTACACCTTC. This encodes CASSSDRYGYTF.

The chain is built from TRBV20-1 and TRBJ1-6; D is unresolved. Germline V gives CDR1 DFQATT, CDR2 SNEGSKA (reference sequence). Trimming shortened V by 6 bases and J by 9 bases, and 12 bases separated the two germline ends. The CDR3 is 12 amino acids. CDR3 sequence: CSAETGSSPLHF. The CDR3 DNA follows: TGCAGTGCCGAGACTGGCAGTTCACCCCTCCACTTT.

This clonotype was observed many times. The CDR3 DNA follows: TGTGCCAGCAGCTTAGGGTTTGAGCAGTTCTTC. This sequence encodes CASSLGFEQFF. This chain links TRBV7-2 with TRBJ2-1; D call uncertain. The CDR3 loop spans 11 amino acids. Germline assignment: CDR1 SGHTA and CDR2 FQGNSA. The germline V and J ends were trimmed by 1 base and 9 bases, with 4 bases remaining between them.

This clonotype appeared many times. The rearrangement links TRBV5-1 to TRBJ1-1; D ambiguous. The V and J ends lost 4 bases and 1 base respectively, with 11 bases between them. Germline CDR1 reads SGHRS; CDR2 reads YFSETQ. CDR3 length: 14 residues. CDR3 bases: TGCGCCAGCAGCCAACAGACTGGGAACACTGAAGCTTTCTTT. Its translation is CASSQQTGNTEAFF.

This clonotype was seen ten or more times. The V and J genes are TRBV7-8 and TRBJ1-5; a weak D match, TRBD1 (6 bases). This CDR3 region has 15 residues. V was cut by 5 bases and J by 3 bases, with 14 bases left in between. Germline V gene lookup returns CDR1 SGHVS and CDR2 FQNEAQ. The CDR3 sequence: CASSPGVAFNQPQHF. For the CDR3, the DNA is TGTGCCAGCAGCCCAGGGGTAGCATTCAATCAGCCCCAGCATTTT.

The chain is built from TRBV29-1 and TRBJ1-2; no clear D. Germline CDR1 SQVTM, CDR2 ANQGSEA. The CDR3 totals 11 residues. V lost 8 bases to trimming and J lost 12 bases, with 19 bases between them. The CDR3 DNA follows: TGCAGCTCCTTGGTGGAGAACGTAAACACCTTC. Translation: CSSLVENVNTF.

V is TRBV3-1 and J is TRBJ2-7, with unresolved D. Germline CDR1 reads LGHDT; CDR2 reads YNNKEL (reference sequence). The V end lost 5 bases, the J end lost 3 bases, and 11 bases lay between the germline ends. This CDR3 has 13 residues. The CDR3 nucleotides are TGTGCCAGCAGCGTAGGCGTTGACTACGAGCAGTACTTC. As protein: CASSVGVDYEQYF.

In its sample, this clonotype was seen many times. The J gene is TRBJ2-7, the V gene TRBV12-3 or TRBV12-4; 9 bases line up with TRBD2. The CDR3 has 15 amino acids. The V segment lost 5 bases and the J segment 2 bases; nucleotides outside the gene matches: 7. In DNA, the CDR3 is TGTGCCAGCAGTCGTTTGCGCGGGAGGGCCTACGAGCAGTACTTC. Amino acids: CASSRLRGRAYEQYF.

There are many counts of this clonotype. The chain employs TRBV3-1 and TRBJ1-1; D is unresolved. The CDR3 runs to 13 residues. V shed 4 bases and J shed 6 bases, with 12 bases lying between them. Germline V gives CDR1 LGHDT, CDR2 YNNKEL (reference sequence). CDR3 protein: CASSPRLGAEAFF. Written as DNA, the CDR3 is TGTGCCAGCAGCCCCCGACTTGGCGCTGAAGCTTTCTTT.

The table lists this clonotype with a few counts. The junction does not match germline at one end; this may be a read error. The chain recombines TRBV20-1 with TRBJ2-7; TRBD2 matches at 10 bases. The CDR3 runs 19 residues. The germline V gene encodes CDR1 DFQATT and CDR2 SNEGSKA (reference sequence). In DNA, the CDR3 is TGCAGGGCTAGAGATCATCAGCGGGGGGGTTCCTTCAGCTCCTACGAGCAGTACTTC. Translating it yields CRARDHQRGGSFSSYEQYF.

The J gene is TRBJ2-1, the V gene TRBV28; D is possibly TRBD1 (5 bases). The CDR3 length is 14 residues. The germline V gene encodes CDR1 MDHEN and CDR2 SYDVKM. Deletions cut 7 bases from V and 5 bases from J, with 15 bases between. The CDR3 DNA follows: TGTGCCAGCACCAGGGAACTTAGCCACAATGAGCAGTTCTTC. Its translation: CASTRELSHNEQFF.

This clonotype appeared many times. V and J are TRBV20-1 and TRBJ2-1; 11 positions match TRBD2. The CDR3 contains 15 residues. V lost 8 bases, J lost 5 bases, and 11 bases stayed unmatched. Per the germline V gene, CDR1 is DFQATT and CDR2 is SNEGSKA (reference sequence). The CDR3 reads CSLVELAGVHNEQFF. The CDR3 bases are TGCAGTCTAGTAGAACTAGCGGGGGTCCACAATGAGCAGTTCTTC.

This chain uses TRBV6-1 with TRBJ1-2; D unclear. V lost 3 bases, J lost 3 bases, and 8 bases lay in between. There are 13 residues in the CDR3. Germline V CDR1 and CDR2: MNHNS, SASEGT. CDR3 in DNA: TGTGCCAGCAGTGATTTAGGAGACTATGGCTACACCTTC. It translates to CASSDLGDYGYTF.

Only a few counts were recorded for this clonotype. The chain is built from TRBV5-1 and TRBJ1-5, with a tentative D call TRBD1 (5 bases). CDR3 length equals 14 residues. Germline lookup yields CDR1 SGHRS and CDR2 YFSETQ. V was pared by 0 bases and J by 4 bases, with 8 bases between. CDR3 sequence: CASSLEGRNQPQHF. The CDR3 DNA is TGCGCCAGCAGCTTGGAGGGGCGAAATCAGCCCCAGCATTTT.

The table lists this clonotype with many counts. The V call is TRBV25-1, the J call TRBJ1-1; D is unclear. There are 12 residues in the CDR3. Trimming cost V 3 bases and J 6 bases, with 8 bases left between them. Germline V lookup: CDR1 MGHDK, CDR2 SYGVNS. For the CDR3, the DNA is TGTGCCAGCAGTGATATGATCTCTGAAGCTTTCTTT. It specifies CASSDMISEAFF.

The V call is TRBV5-1, the J call TRBJ2-7, with TRBD1 as a possible D gene (5 bases). The CDR3 has 18 residues. Deletions cut 0 bases from V and 5 bases from J, with 24 bases between. Germline V gives CDR1 SGHRS, CDR2 YFSETQ. This chain's CDR3 is CASSLEKVTRALGDEQYF. The CDR3 DNA reads as TGCGCCAGCAGCTTGGAGAAGGTCACCCGGGCGCTAGGGGACGAGCAGTACTTC.

Ten or more counts support this clonotype. This chain connects TRBV24-1 to TRBJ2-1, with D possibly matching TRBD1 (5 bases). The CDR3 covers 15 residues. Per germline, CDR1 KGHDR and CDR2 SFDVKD. The V gene lost 3 bases and the J gene lost 6 bases, with 14 bases spanning the gap. This CDR3 reads CATSDVRATGNEQFF. The CDR3 nucleotides read TGTGCCACCAGTGATGTCCGGGCCACAGGCAATGAGCAGTTCTTC.

This clonotype showed up many times. This rearrangement joins TRBV20-1 to TRBJ1-2, with unresolved D. The germline V and J ends were trimmed by 6 bases and 4 bases, with 6 bases remaining between them. The germline gives CDR1 DFQATT, CDR2 SNEGSKA (reference sequence). The CDR3 spans 10 residues. The CDR3 loop reads CSAYGYGYTF. The CDR3 nucleotides read TGCAGTGCCTACGGCTATGGCTACACCTTC.

V usage is TRBV7-2 and J usage is TRBJ1-3; no reliable D call. Between the trimmed V and J ends, which lost 1 base and 0 bases, there was a span of 10 bases. This CDR3 has 16 amino acids. Germline V CDR1 and CDR2: SGHTA, FQGNSA. For the CDR3, the DNA is TGTGCCAGCAGCTTAGATTTTACGGTCTCTGGAAACACCATATATTTT. Amino acids: CASSLDFTVSGNTIYF.